The 6 T cell receptor beta chains reported below all come from one sample, sequenced in a study of blood T cell repertoires in COVID-19. Sequencing used immunoSEQ multiplex PCR; TCRdb keeps in-frame clones, though not all of them. The sample records 45,000 to 55,000 clones, approximately 88% being singletons. The sample taken for sequencing was peripheral blood. The receptors shown here come from a human donor in a cohort sampled during active COVID-19.

This clone was seen only once. The gene calls are TRBV6-5 and TRBJ1-1; 11 positions agree with TRBD1. The trim removed 8 bases at V and 4 bases at J, leaving 3 bases unmatched. The CDR3 extends over 13 amino acids. Germline assignment: CDR1 MNHEY and CDR2 SVGAGI. The CDR3 spells CASEDRGLTEAFF. DNA for the CDR3: TGTGCCAGCGAGGACAGGGGGCTCACTGAAGCTTTCTTT.

The chain couples TRBV5-4 to TRBJ2-3, with 9 bases lining up with TRBD2. Germline V CDR1 and CDR2: SGHNT, YYREEE (reference sequence). The CDR3 is 15 residues long. The junction had 10 bases not matched to a gene; V was cut back by 7 bases and J by 4 bases. CDR3 sequence (DNA): TGTGCCAGCCAATCCCAGCGGGAGGCCCCAGATACGCAGTATTTT. The encoded protein is CASQSQREAPDTQYF.

The rearrangement uses TRBV5-1 and TRBJ1-1, with 8 positions matching TRBD1. With 1 base clipped from V and 9 bases from J, the junction kept 8 bases outside the gene matches. From germline, CDR1 is SGHRS and CDR2 YFSETQ. The CDR3 spans 14 residues. CDR3 in amino acids: CASSLTPWTGKAFF. CDR3 coding DNA: TGCGCCAGCAGCTTGACGCCCTGGACAGGGAAAGCTTTCTTT.

This clone appeared a single time. The chain couples TRBV18 to TRBJ2-3; 10 bases match TRBD2. The junction had 5 bases not matched to a gene; V was cut back by 4 bases and J by 1 base. Germline CDR1 KGHSH, CDR2 LQKENI. CDR3 length equals 16 residues. The CDR3 sequence is CASSLIAGGGTDTQYF. Written as DNA, the CDR3 is TGTGCCAGCTCACTCATAGCGGGGGGAGGCACAGATACGCAGTATTTT.

V usage is TRBV6-2 or TRBV6-3 and J usage is TRBJ2-1; 10 bases agree with TRBD2. The CDR3 spans 13 residues. The trim removed 5 bases at V and 6 bases at J, leaving 1 base unmatched. Germline-derived CDR1 and CDR2 are MNHEY and SVGEGT. In nucleotides, the CDR3 is TGTGCCAGCAGTGCTAGCGGGAGCAATGAGCAGTTCTTC. This translates into CASSASGSNEQFF.

V usage is TRBV5-1 and J usage is TRBJ2-2; 10 positions match TRBD2. Unmatched junction bases numbered 7, after V lost 6 bases and J lost 5 bases. Germline-derived CDR1 and CDR2 are SGHRS and YFSETQ. The CDR3 loop spans 15 amino acids. CDR3 sequence: CASTSGGIQTGELFF. CDR3 bases: TGCGCCAGCACTAGCGGGGGAATTCAGACCGGGGAGCTGTTTTTT.